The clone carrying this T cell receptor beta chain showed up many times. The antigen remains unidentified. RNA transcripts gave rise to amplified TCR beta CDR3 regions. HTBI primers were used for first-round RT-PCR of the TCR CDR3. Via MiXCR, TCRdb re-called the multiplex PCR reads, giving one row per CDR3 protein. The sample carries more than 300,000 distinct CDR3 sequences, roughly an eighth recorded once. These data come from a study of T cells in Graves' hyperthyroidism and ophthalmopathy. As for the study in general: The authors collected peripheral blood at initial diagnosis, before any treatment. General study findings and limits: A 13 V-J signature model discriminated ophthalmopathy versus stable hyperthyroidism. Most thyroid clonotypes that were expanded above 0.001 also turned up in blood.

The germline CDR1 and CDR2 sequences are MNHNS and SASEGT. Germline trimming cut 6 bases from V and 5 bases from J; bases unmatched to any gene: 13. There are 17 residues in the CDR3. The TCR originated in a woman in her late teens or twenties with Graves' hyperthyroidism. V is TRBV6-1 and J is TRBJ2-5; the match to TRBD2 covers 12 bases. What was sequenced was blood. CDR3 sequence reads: CASSRGLAGTGVETQYF. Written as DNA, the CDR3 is TGTGCCAGCAGCCGAGGACTAGCGGGGACAGGCGTGGAGACCCAGTACTTC.